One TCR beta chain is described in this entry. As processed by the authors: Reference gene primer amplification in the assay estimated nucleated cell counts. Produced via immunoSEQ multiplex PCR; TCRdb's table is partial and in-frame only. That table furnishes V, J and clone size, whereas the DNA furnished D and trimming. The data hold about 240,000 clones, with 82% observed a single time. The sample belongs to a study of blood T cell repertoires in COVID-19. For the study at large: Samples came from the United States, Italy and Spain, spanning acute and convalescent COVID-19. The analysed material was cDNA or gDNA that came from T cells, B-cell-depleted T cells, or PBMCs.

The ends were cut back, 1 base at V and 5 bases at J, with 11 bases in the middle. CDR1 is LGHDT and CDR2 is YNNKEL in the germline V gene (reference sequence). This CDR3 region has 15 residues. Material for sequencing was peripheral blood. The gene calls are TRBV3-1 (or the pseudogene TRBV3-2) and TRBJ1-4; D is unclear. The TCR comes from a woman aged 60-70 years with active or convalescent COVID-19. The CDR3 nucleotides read TGTGCCAGCAGCCAAGCCACCGGGAGGAATGAAAAACTGTTTTTT. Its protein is CASSQATGRNEKLFF.